This TCR beta chain was sequenced for a study of preoperative IRX-2 immunotherapy in early breast cancer. Sequencing used immunoSEQ multiplex PCR; TCRdb keeps in-frame clones, though not all of them. The repertoire holds about 43,000 clones, with about 95% as singletons. Treatment given: preoperative locoregional IRX-2 cytokine immunotherapy. This phase Ib study tested locoregional IRX-2 cytokine immunotherapy given before surgery. Germline-derived CDR1 and CDR2 are MNHEY and SVGAGI. V dropped 2 bases and J dropped 0 bases, with 7 bases sitting between them. The CDR3 has 14 amino acids. This clone was observed a single time. Distinct nucleotide sequences in the sample also encode this CDR3.

The chain links TRBV6-5 to TRBJ1-1; possibly TRBD1 for D (6 bases). The receptor was isolated from a human donor with breast cancer. The source material was tumor tissue, sampled after IRX-2 immunotherapy. The chain's CDR3 is CASSYGQLNTEAFF. The CDR3 nucleotides read TGTGCCAGCAGTTACGGACAGCTGAACACTGAAGCTTTCTTT.